These 11 T cell receptor beta chains originate from one sample sequenced in a study of cytomegalovirus exposure and HLA in healthy donors. The PCR had 60 Vbeta and 13 Jbeta primers. Sequencing used immunoSEQ multiplex PCR; TCRdb keeps in-frame clones, though not all of them. The repertoire includes around 180,000 clones, approximately 71% of them detected once, and around 1.5% sits in the top ten. Sequenced input: PBMCs. Receptor source: a girl under 18 in good health and CMV-seronegative.

The chain has TRBV5-6 and TRBJ1-2; D is uncertain. This CDR3 region has 13 residues. Per germline, CDR1 SGHDT and CDR2 YYEEEE. V was trimmed by 5 bases and J by 4 bases, leaving 12 bases between them. As DNA, the CDR3 is TGTGCCAGCAGGGTCCAATCGGGCTATGGCTACACCTTC. This codes for CASRVQSGYGYTF.

This clone was recorded only once. The rearrangement uses TRBV9 and TRBJ2-5; D not resolved. Near its end, the DNA agrees better with TRBJ2-7, so the J call may be wrong. The CDR3 is made up of 14 amino acids. Germline CDR1 SGDLS, CDR2 YYNGEE. The CDR3 sequence: CASSVAKVGYEQYF. For the CDR3, the DNA is TGTGCCAGCAGCGTAGCAAAGGTCGGGTACGAGCAGTACTTC.

The gene calls are TRBV7-6 and TRBJ1-1, with 8 bases fitting TRBD1. CDR1 is SGHVS, CDR2 FNYEAQ, per germline. V was pared by 6 bases and J by 7 bases, with 7 bases of the junction left unmatched. This CDR3 spans 13 amino acids. This CDR3 is CASRLTGASEAFF. Here the CDR3 DNA reads TGTGCCAGCAGATTGACAGGGGCGAGTGAAGCTTTCTTT.

In this sample, this clone turned up a few times. The chain carries TRBV18 and TRBJ1-4; the D gene is possibly TRBD1 (6 bases). CDR3 length equals 14 residues. The V gene's germline CDR1 is KGHSH and CDR2 LQKENI. V dropped 1 base and J dropped 3 bases, with 6 bases sitting between them. In nucleotides, the CDR3 is TGTGCCAGCTCACCACGGACAGCTAATGAAAAACTGTTTTTT. The encoded protein is CASSPRTANEKLFF.

This clone was seen a single time. This sequence joins TRBV5-1 and TRBJ2-3; tentative D call: TRBD1 (5 bases). Germline V gene sequence: CDR1 SGHRS, CDR2 YFSETQ. The CDR3 runs to 14 residues. The germline V and J ends were trimmed by 4 bases and 2 bases, with 11 bases remaining between them. CDR3: CASSGASSTDTQYF. The CDR3 coding sequence is TGCGCCAGCAGCGGGGCGTCCTCCACAGATACGCAGTATTTT. Filled out from reference TRBV5-1 and TRBJ2-3, the complete variable domain reads KAGVTQTPRYLIKTRGQQVTLSCSPISGHRSVSWYQQTPGQGLQFLFEYFSETQRNKGNFPGRFSGRQFSNSRSEMNVSTLELGDSALYLCASSGASSTDTQYFGPGTRLTVL.

The rearrangement links TRBV19 to TRBJ1-1, with D perhaps matching TRBD1 (6 bases). The length of the CDR3 is 14 residues. The V gene's germline CDR1 is LNHDA and CDR2 SQIVND (reference sequence). V lost 2 bases to trimming and J lost 0 bases, with 7 bases between them. CDR3 loop: CASSIQGMNTEAFF. CDR3 DNA sequence: TGTGCCAGTAGTATACAGGGGATGAACACTGAAGCTTTCTTT. Together with reference TRBV19 and TRBJ1-1, the CDR3 gives the full variable domain: DGGITQSPKYLFRKEGQNVTLSCEQNLNHDAMYWYRQDPGQGLRLIYYSQIVNDFQKGDIAEGYSVSREKKESFPLTVTSAQKNPTAFYLCASSIQGMNTEAFFGQGTRLTVV.

The chain combines TRBV5-1 with TRBJ1-4; the match to TRBD1 covers 8 bases. Germline CDR1 reads SGHRS; CDR2 reads YFSETQ. The trim removed 3 bases at V and 8 bases at J, leaving 6 bases unmatched. The CDR3 sequence is 14 residues long. The CDR3 bases are TGCGCCAGCAGCTCTGACAGGGGACAAGAAAAACTGTTTTTT. This gives the protein CASSSDRGQEKLFF.

V gene TRBV4-1 combines with J gene TRBJ1-4; TRBD1 matches 8 bases. With 8 bases clipped from V and 5 bases from J, the junction kept 7 bases outside the gene matches. Germline CDR1 is MGHRA and CDR2 is YSYEKL. The CDR3 contains 14 residues. The DNA for the CDR3 is TGCGCCAGCGGGACAGGAACCTCCAATGAAAAACTGTTTTTT. This gives the protein CASGTGTSNEKLFF.

V is TRBV19 and J is TRBJ1-6; D possibly corresponds to TRBD1 (5 bases). CDR1 is LNHDA, CDR2 SQIVND, per germline (reference sequence). CDR3 length: 14 amino acids. Deletions cut 7 bases from V and 8 bases from J, with 15 bases between. CDR3 bases: TGTGCCAGTAAGAGGGGAGGGAGTGATTCACCCCTCCACTTT. Protein sequence: CASKRGGSDSPLHF.

The chain employs TRBV29-1 and TRBJ2-7; 7 nucleotides line up with TRBD1. With 2 bases clipped from V and 3 bases from J, the junction kept 22 bases outside the gene matches. The CDR3 is 19 residues long. Germline V gives CDR1 SQVTM, CDR2 ANQGSEA. The CDR3 loop is CSVEYSTGQASYGLYEQYF. DNA for the CDR3: TGCAGCGTTGAATACTCGACCGGACAGGCGTCATACGGCCTCTACGAGCAGTACTTC.

V is TRBV2 and J is TRBJ2-1; 7 bases line up with TRBD1. This CDR3 is built from 13 residues. The V gene's germline CDR1 is SNHLY and CDR2 FYNNEI. V lost 5 bases, J lost 9 bases, and 7 bases stayed unmatched. CDR3 region: CASSLRTGGEQFF. The CDR3 DNA reads TGTGCCAGCAGTCTTCGGACAGGCGGTGAGCAGTTCTTC.